The sequence of this T cell receptor (beta chain) was determined in a study of shared clonotypes between healthy human individuals. Points from the study as a whole: Shared clonotypes: about 5.3% naive CD4, 3% to 3.5% naive CD8, 2% to 2.5% memory CD4, about 0.41% memory CD8.

Authors' data handling: There were no quality scores in the junction-only immunoSEQ sequences, so filtering differed. Sequencing used immunoSEQ multiplex PCR; TCRdb keeps in-frame clones, though not all of them. From that table come the V and J calls and clone size; the DNA was used to work out D and trimming. The sample lists a few million clones; around 94% were seen once. Within Nashville, Tennessee resided all donors, each a Caucasian adult. A remark on this clone: No antigen is known for it.

Losses at the gene ends were 4 bases for V and 3 bases for J; bases not matched to a gene: 7. This CDR3 comprises 15 residues. Germline V gene sequence: CDR1 SGHNT, CDR2 YYREEE (reference sequence). Material for sequencing was naive CD4+ T cells sorted from blood. As for subset: CD45RA+ positively selected. The source is a young man in good health. The chain links TRBV5-4 to TRBJ1-5; 7 bases align to TRBD1. CDR3 DNA sequence: TGTGCCAGCAGCCCAGGGACAGATTACAATCAGCCCCAGCATTTT. Protein product: CASSPGTDYNQPQHF.